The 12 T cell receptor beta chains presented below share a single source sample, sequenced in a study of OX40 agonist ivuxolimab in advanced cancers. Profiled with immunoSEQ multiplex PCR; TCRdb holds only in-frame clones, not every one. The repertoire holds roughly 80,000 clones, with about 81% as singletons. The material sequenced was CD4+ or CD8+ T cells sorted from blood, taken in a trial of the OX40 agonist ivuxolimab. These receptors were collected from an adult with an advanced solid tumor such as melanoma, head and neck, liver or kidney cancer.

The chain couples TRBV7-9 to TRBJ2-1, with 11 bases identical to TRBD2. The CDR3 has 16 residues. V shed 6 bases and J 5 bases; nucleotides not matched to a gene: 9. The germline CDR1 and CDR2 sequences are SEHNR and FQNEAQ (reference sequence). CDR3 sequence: CASRFITSGGNNEQFF. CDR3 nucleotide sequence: TGTGCCAGCAGGTTTATTACTAGCGGGGGAAACAATGAGCAGTTCTTC.

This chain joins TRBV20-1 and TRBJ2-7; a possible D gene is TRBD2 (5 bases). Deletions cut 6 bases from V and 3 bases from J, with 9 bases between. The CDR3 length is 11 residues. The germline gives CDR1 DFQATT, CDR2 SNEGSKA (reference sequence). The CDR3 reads CSAKRSYEQYF. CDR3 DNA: TGCAGTGCCAAGCGGAGCTACGAGCAGTACTTC.

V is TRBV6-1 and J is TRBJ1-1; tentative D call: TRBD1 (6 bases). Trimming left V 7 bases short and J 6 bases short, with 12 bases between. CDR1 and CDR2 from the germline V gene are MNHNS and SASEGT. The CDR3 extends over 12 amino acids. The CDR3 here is CASTTTGPEAFF. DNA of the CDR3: TGTGCCAGCACTACGACAGGACCTGAAGCTTTCTTT.

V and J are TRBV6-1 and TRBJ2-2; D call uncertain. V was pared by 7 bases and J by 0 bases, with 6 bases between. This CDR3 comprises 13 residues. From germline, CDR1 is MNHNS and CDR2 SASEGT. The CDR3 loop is CASKQTNTGELFF. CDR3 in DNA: TGTGCCAGCAAACAAACGAACACCGGGGAGCTGTTTTTT.

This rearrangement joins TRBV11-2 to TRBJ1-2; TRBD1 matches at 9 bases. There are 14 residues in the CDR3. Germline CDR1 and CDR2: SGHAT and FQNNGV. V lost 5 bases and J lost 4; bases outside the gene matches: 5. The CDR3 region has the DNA TGTGCCAGCAGCGGGGGACAGGGACCCTATGGCTACACCTTC. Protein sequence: CASSGGQGPYGYTF.

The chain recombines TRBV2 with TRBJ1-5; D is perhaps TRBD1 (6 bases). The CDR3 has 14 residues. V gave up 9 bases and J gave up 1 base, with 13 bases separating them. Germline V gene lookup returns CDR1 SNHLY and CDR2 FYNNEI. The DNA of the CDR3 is TGTGCCAGTACAGGGCTTACGAGCAATCAGCCCCAGCATTTT. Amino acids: CASTGLTSNQPQHF.

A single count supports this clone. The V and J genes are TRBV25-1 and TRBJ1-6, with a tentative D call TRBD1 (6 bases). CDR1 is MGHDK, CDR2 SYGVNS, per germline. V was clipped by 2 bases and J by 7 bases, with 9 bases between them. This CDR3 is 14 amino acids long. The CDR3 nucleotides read TGTGCCAGCAGTGAACGCAGGGGAAATTCACCCCTCCACTTT. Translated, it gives CASSERRGNSPLHF.

The CDR3 loop reads CASSPFRVPIDQPQHF. The CDR3 DNA reads TGTGCCAGCAGCCCCTTTCGGGTACCCATTGATCAGCCCCAGCATTTT. The chain is built from TRBV5-8 and TRBJ1-5, with D unresolved. V was clipped by 4 bases and J by 5 bases, with 19 bases between them. Germline V lookup: CDR1 SGHTS, CDR2 YDEGEE. The CDR3 has 16 amino acids.

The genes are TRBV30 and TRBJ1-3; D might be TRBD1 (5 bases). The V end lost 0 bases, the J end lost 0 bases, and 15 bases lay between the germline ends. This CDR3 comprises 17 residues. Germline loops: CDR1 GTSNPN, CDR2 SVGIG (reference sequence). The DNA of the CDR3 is TGTGCCTGGAGTGTATCCGGGGCCTACACCTCTGGAAACACCATATATTTT. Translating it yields CAWSVSGAYTSGNTIYF.

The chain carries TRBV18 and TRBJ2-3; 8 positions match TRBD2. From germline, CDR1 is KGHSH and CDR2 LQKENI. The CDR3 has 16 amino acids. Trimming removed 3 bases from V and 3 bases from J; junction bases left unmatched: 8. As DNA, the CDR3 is TGTGCCAGCTCACCGGATAGCGGGGCGGGAACAGATACGCAGTATTTT. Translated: CASSPDSGAGTDTQYF.

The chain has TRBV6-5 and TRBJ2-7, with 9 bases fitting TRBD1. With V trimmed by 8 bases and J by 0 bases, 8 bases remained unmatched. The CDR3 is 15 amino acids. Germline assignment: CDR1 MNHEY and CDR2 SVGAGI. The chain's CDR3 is CASRKDRGGSYEQYF. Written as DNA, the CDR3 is TGTGCCAGCCGCAAGGACAGGGGCGGCTCCTACGAGCAGTACTTC.

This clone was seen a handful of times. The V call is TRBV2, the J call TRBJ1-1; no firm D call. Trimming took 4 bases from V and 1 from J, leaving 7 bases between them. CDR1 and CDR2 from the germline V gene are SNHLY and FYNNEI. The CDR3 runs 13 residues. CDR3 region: CASSGISNTEAFF. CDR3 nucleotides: TGTGCCAGCAGTGGGATCTCGAACACTGAAGCTTTCTTT.